Shown below are 32 T cell receptor beta chains from a single sample sequenced in a study of blood T cell repertoires in COVID-19. Libraries were prepared by immunoSEQ multiplex PCR; TCRdb keeps only in-frame clonotypes and omits some of them. The sample holds some 200,000 clones, about nine tenths seen once. The specimen sequenced was peripheral blood. The receptors stem from a man aged 50-59 years with acute or convalescent COVID-19.

The V and J genes are TRBV30 and TRBJ2-5; no firm D call. Per the germline V gene, CDR1 is GTSNPN and CDR2 is SVGIG (reference sequence). There are 13 residues in the CDR3. V lost 0 bases to trimming and J lost 1 base, with 6 bases between them. Here the CDR3 DNA reads TGTGCCTGGAGTGTATTCTTCCAAGAGACCCAGTACTTC. This codes for CAWSVFFQETQYF.

This rearrangement joins TRBV27 to TRBJ2-3; 7 bases align to TRBD2. The CDR3 runs to 14 residues. Per germline, CDR1 MNHEY and CDR2 SMNVEV (reference sequence). The V segment lost 6 bases and the J segment 4 bases; nucleotides outside the gene matches: 7. The CDR3 spells CASSRGDGSDTQYF. The CDR3, as DNA: TGTGCCAGCAGCCGGGGGGACGGGTCAGATACGCAGTATTTT.

The CDR3 reads CASSFRQGTDTQYF. CDR3 nucleotide sequence: TGTGCCAGCAGCTTCCGACAGGGGACGGATACGCAGTATTTT. The rearrangement links TRBV5-8 to TRBJ2-3; 8 nucleotides align to TRBD1. Germline V gene sequence: CDR1 SGHTS, CDR2 YDEGEE. CDR3 length: 14 amino acids. Trimming at V came to 2 bases and at J to 6 bases, leaving 5 bases not matched to a gene.

In nucleotides, the CDR3 is TGTGCCAGCAGTTACAGCACCACCCGACCCCTCCACTTT. It yields the protein CASSYSTTRPLHF. This sequence joins TRBV6-5 and TRBJ1-6, with D unresolved. From germline, CDR1 is MNHEY and CDR2 SVGAGI. Trimming took off 2 bases at V and 12 bases at J, with 11 bases between the two ends. The CDR3 is 13 residues long.

This rearrangement joins TRBV10-1 to TRBJ2-3, with 16 bases aligning to TRBD2. The CDR3 length is 20 residues. V was clipped by 4 bases and J by 0 bases; unmatched bases: 10. Germline V gives CDR1 WNHNN, CDR2 SYGVQD (reference sequence). The CDR3 loop is CASSVPGLAGGPWSTDTQYF. As DNA, the CDR3 is TGCGCCAGCAGTGTCCCGGGACTAGCGGGGGGGCCGTGGAGCACAGATACGCAGTATTTT.

The chain joins TRBV2 to TRBJ2-1; 7 bases align to TRBD2. With V trimmed by 4 bases and J by 2 bases, 8 bases remained unmatched. CDR1 is SNHLY, CDR2 FYNNEI, per germline. This CDR3 has 16 amino acids. CDR3 DNA sequence: TGTGCCAGCAGTGCTACTAGCGCCCTAGCCTACAATGAGCAGTTCTTC. Translating gives CASSATSALAYNEQFF.

The J gene is TRBJ2-1, the V gene TRBV7-3; D perhaps matches TRBD1 (6 bases). V lost 2 bases to trimming and J lost 3 bases, with 8 bases between them. The V gene's germline CDR1 is SGHTA and CDR2 FQGTGA. This CDR3 is 14 amino acids long. The CDR3 reads CASSLQGNYNEQFF. The CDR3 coding sequence is TGTGCCAGCAGCTTACAGGGGAACTACAATGAGCAGTTCTTC.

The chain combines TRBV9 with TRBJ2-2; D may be TRBD1 (6 bases). The V gene's germline CDR1 is SGDLS and CDR2 YYNGEE. The V end lost 4 bases, the J end lost 6 bases, and 13 bases lay between the germline ends. The CDR3 length is 14 residues. The chain's CDR3 is CASSIGQFPGELFF. As DNA, the CDR3 is TGTGCCAGCAGCATAGGACAGTTTCCCGGGGAGCTGTTTTTT.

The rearrangement uses TRBV7-8 and TRBJ2-3; the match to TRBD2 covers 10 bases. The length of the CDR3 is 16 residues. The germline gives CDR1 SGHVS, CDR2 FQNEAQ. Trimming cost V 6 bases and J 5 bases; bases outside gene matches: 11. For the CDR3, the DNA is TGTGCCAGCAGACCTTCCGGGACTAGCGCCGGAGATACGCAGTATTTT. Translation gives CASRPSGTSAGDTQYF. Filled out from reference TRBV7-8 and TRBJ2-3, the complete variable domain reads GAGVSQSPRYKVAKRGQDVALRCDPISGHVSLFWYQQALGQGPEFLTYFQNEAQLDKSGLPSDRFFAERPEGSVSTLKIQRTQQEDSAVYLCASRPSGTSAGDTQYFGPGTRLTVL.

The rearrangement uses TRBV7-3 and TRBJ2-3; a weak D match, TRBD2 (7 bases). This CDR3 has 15 amino acids. Germline CDR1 is SGHTA and CDR2 is FQGTGA. V gave up 5 bases and J gave up 4 bases, with 16 bases separating them. Here the CDR3 reads CASSLSAGAPDTQYF. CDR3 nucleotide sequence: TGTGCCAGCAGCCTCTCCGCGGGGGCCCCAGATACGCAGTATTTT.

The chain combines TRBV5-1 with TRBJ2-1; 11 positions agree with TRBD2. The CDR3 is 17 residues long. Unmatched junction bases numbered 5, after V lost 1 base and J lost 2 bases. CDR1 and CDR2 from the germline V gene are SGHRS and YFSETQ. The CDR3 region is CASSLNSGGATYNEQFF. In nucleotides, the CDR3 is TGCGCCAGCAGCTTGAATAGCGGGGGGGCCACCTACAATGAGCAGTTCTTC.

This clone was seen a single time. The rearrangement joins TRBV27 to TRBJ2-7; 7 bases are a match to TRBD1. Per the germline V gene, CDR1 is MNHEY and CDR2 is SMNVEV (reference sequence). V lost 6 bases and J lost 1; bases outside the gene matches: 6. The CDR3 sequence is 14 residues long. The CDR3 protein is CASRGDRVSYEQYF. Here the CDR3 DNA reads TGTGCCAGCAGAGGAGACAGGGTGTCCTACGAGCAGTACTTC.

The chain uses TRBV5-1 and TRBJ2-7; 8 bases map to TRBD1. After removal of 4 bases from V and 4 bases from J, the junction contained 4 bases not matched to a gene. Per the germline V gene, CDR1 is SGHRS and CDR2 is YFSETQ. This CDR3 region has 13 residues. The CDR3 region is CASSPDREYEQYF. In nucleotides, the CDR3 is TGCGCCAGCAGCCCGGACAGGGAATACGAGCAGTACTTC. The whole variable domain, remainder taken from reference TRBV5-1 and TRBJ2-7, is KAGVTQTPRYLIKTRGQQVTLSCSPISGHRSVSWYQQTPGQGLQFLFEYFSETQRNKGNFPGRFSGRQFSNSRSEMNVSTLELGDSALYLCASSPDREYEQYFGPGTRLTVT.

The CDR3 coding sequence is TGTGCCAGCAGCGTAGATTTCCGGGTAGAGAATGGCTACACCTTC. Its translation is CASSVDFRVENGYTF. This sequence joins TRBV9 and TRBJ1-2; no firm D call. Deletions cut 0 bases from V and 6 bases from J, with 15 bases between. CDR1 and CDR2 (germline): SGDLS, YYNGEE. CDR3 length: 15 amino acids.

This clone was detected only once. CDR3 protein: CASSSGTSGRNEQFF. The CDR3 nucleotides are TGTGCCAGCAGTTCGGGGACTAGCGGGAGGAATGAGCAGTTCTTC. The chain uses TRBV27 and TRBJ2-1; 15 bases are shared with TRBD2. The V and J ends lost 4 bases and 7 bases, in that order; junction bases with no gene match: 2. Germline V CDR1 and CDR2: MNHEY, SMNVEV (reference sequence). CDR3 length: 15 amino acids.

This sequence joins TRBV2 and TRBJ1-2; no firm D call. This CDR3 region has 14 residues. The V and J ends lost 6 bases and 5 bases respectively, with 16 bases between them. The germline CDR1 and CDR2 sequences are SNHLY and FYNNEI. The CDR3 bases are TGTGCCAGCAGGAGAGGTGTCGGAGAATATGGCTACACCTTC. It specifies CASRRGVGEYGYTF.

This clone was seen at least ten times. This chain uses TRBV30 with TRBJ2-7; 15 bases map to TRBD2. This CDR3 is built from 13 residues. From germline, CDR1 is GTSNPN and CDR2 SVGIG (reference sequence). J gave up 10 bases and V 5 bases, and 6 bases lay outside the gene matches. CDR3 DNA sequence: TGTGCCTGGTCCGGGACTAGCGGGGGGCTTCAGTACGTC. Protein sequence: CAWSGTSGGLQYV.

The chain links TRBV6-5 to TRBJ1-1; D gene uncertain. Per germline, CDR1 MNHEY and CDR2 SVGAGI. Deletions cut 6 bases from V and 4 bases from J, with 9 bases between. This CDR3 spans 12 amino acids. The CDR3 DNA is TGTGCCAGCAGCCCCGCGGCCACTGAAGCTTTCTTT. Its protein product is CASSPAATEAFF.

J is TRBJ2-5 and V is TRBV5-8; 11 nucleotides line up with TRBD1. CDR1 and CDR2 from the germline V gene are SGHTS and YDEGEE. This CDR3 comprises 15 residues. Trimming took 2 bases from V and 5 from J; bases not matched to a gene: 5. The CDR3, as DNA: TGTGCCAGCAGCTTAGGACAGGGGGCTCAGGAGACCCAGTACTTC. Encoded protein: CASSLGQGAQETQYF.

The chain's CDR3 is CASSRTGNTGELFF. DNA for the CDR3: TGTGCCAGCAGTAGGACAGGAAACACCGGGGAGCTGTTTTTT. V is TRBV27 and J is TRBJ2-2, with 7 bases fitting TRBD1. The CDR3 has 14 amino acids. Germline V gene data show CDR1 as MNHEY and CDR2 as SMNVEV (reference sequence). The trim removed 5 bases at V and 2 bases at J, leaving 2 bases unmatched.

The rearrangement links TRBV27 to TRBJ1-1; 11 bases line up with TRBD1. The CDR3 has 14 amino acids. V was pared by 3 bases and J by 3 bases, with 0 bases of the junction left unmatched. The germline gives CDR1 MNHEY, CDR2 SMNVEV (reference sequence). CDR3 sequence: CASSLGQGDTEAFF. The CDR3 DNA reads TGTGCCAGCAGTTTGGGACAGGGGGACACTGAAGCTTTCTTT.

The chain combines TRBV4-3 with TRBJ2-4, with 9 bases that match TRBD1. Trimming took 1 base from V and 7 from J; bases not matched to a gene: 5. This CDR3 spans 15 amino acids. Germline values: CDR1 LGHNA, CDR2 YSLEER. CDR3 DNA sequence: TGCGCCAGCAGCCAAGCAAGGACAGGGGTCAACATTCAGTACTTC. Translation: CASSQARTGVNIQYF.

The chain carries TRBV27 and TRBJ2-7; possible D gene TRBD2, 6 bases. From germline, CDR1 is MNHEY and CDR2 SMNVEV (reference sequence). V was cut by 3 bases and J by 4 bases, with 10 bases left in between. The CDR3 is 13 amino acids. The chain's CDR3 is CASSFSEGYEQYF. In nucleotides, the CDR3 is TGTGCCAGCAGTTTCTCGGAGGGGTACGAGCAGTACTTC.

The chain links TRBV4-2 to TRBJ2-5; a possible D gene is TRBD1 (6 bases). CDR1 and CDR2 (germline): LGHNA, YNFKEQ. Trimming removed 3 bases at V and 3 bases at J, with 14 bases between. CDR3 length equals 15 residues. This CDR3 reads CASSQDGGGEETQYF. For the CDR3, the DNA is TGTGCCAGCAGCCAGGATGGTGGGGGCGAAGAGACCCAGTACTTC.

This clone was picked up many times. The genes are TRBV19 and TRBJ1-5; TRBD1 is a possible D gene (5 bases). V lost 0 bases to trimming and J lost 4 bases, with 10 bases between them. The length of the CDR3 is 15 residues. The germline gives CDR1 LNHDA, CDR2 SQIVND (reference sequence). This CDR3 is CASSIDRGWNQPQHF. The CDR3 bases are TGTGCCAGTAGTATAGATCGGGGGTGGAATCAGCCCCAGCATTTT.

Only a few counts were recorded for this clone. The genes are TRBV7-2 and TRBJ2-5; a possible D gene is TRBD2 (5 bases). Trimming removed 6 bases from V and 0 bases from J, with 8 bases in between. This CDR3 is 13 amino acids long. CDR1 and CDR2 (germline): SGHTA, FQGNSA. CDR3 loop: CASRPTNQETQYF. The CDR3 DNA reads TGTGCCAGCAGGCCGACTAACCAAGAGACCCAGTACTTC. The full variable domain, in which reference TRBV7-2 and TRBJ2-5 provide the parts outside the CDR3, is GAGVSQSPSNKVTEKGKDVELRCDPISGHTALYWYRQSLGQGLEFLIYFQGNSAPDKSGLPSDRFSAERTGGSVSTLTIQRTQQEDSAVYLCASRPTNQETQYFGPGTRLLVL.

This chain connects TRBV4-2 to TRBJ2-2; D is unclear. The germline V gene has CDR1 LGHNA and CDR2 YNFKEQ. The CDR3 runs to 15 residues. Trimming took 0 bases from V and 5 from J, leaving 10 bases between them. The CDR3: CASSQDLFTTGELFF. DNA for the CDR3: TGTGCCAGCAGCCAAGATCTATTTACGACCGGGGAGCTGTTTTTT.

The rearrangement links TRBV15 to TRBJ2-3, with D possibly TRBD1 on 6 matching bases. Germline CDR1 and CDR2: LNHNV and YYDKDF (reference sequence). V was cut by 3 bases and J by 5 bases, with 15 bases left in between. This CDR3 is 15 amino acids long. This CDR3 is CATSSVGRGQDTQYF. The CDR3 DNA follows: TGTGCCACCAGCAGTGTGGGCAGGGGCCAAGATACGCAGTATTTT.

The chain combines TRBV5-1 with TRBJ1-1, with 7 bases lining up with TRBD1. There are 14 residues in the CDR3. Germline V lookup: CDR1 SGHRS, CDR2 YFSETQ. J lost 7 bases, V lost 3 bases, and 9 bases had no gene match. CDR3: CASSSSNRGREAFF. CDR3 nucleotides: TGCGCCAGCAGCTCATCGAACAGGGGCCGTGAAGCTTTCTTT.

Here the CDR3 DNA reads TGTGCCAGCAGCGAGGGACAGGGTACCTACGAGCAGTACTTC. Residues: CASSEGQGTYEQYF. This rearrangement joins TRBV5-6 to TRBJ2-7; TRBD1 aligns across 9 bases. The length of the CDR3 is 14 residues. CDR1 and CDR2 from the germline V gene are SGHDT and YYEEEE. The junction had 4 bases not matched to a gene; V was cut back by 4 bases and J by 2 bases. The whole variable domain, filled in from reference TRBV5-6 and TRBJ2-7, reads DAGVTQSPTHLIKTRGQQVTLRCSPKSGHDTVSWYQQALGQGPQFIFQYYEEEERQRGNFPDRFSGHQFPNYSSELNVNALLLGDSALYLCASSEGQGTYEQYFGPGTRLTVT.

The chain carries TRBV5-1 and TRBJ1-4, with D possibly TRBD1 on 6 matching bases. The CDR3 length is 16 residues. Trimming removed 0 bases at V and 8 bases at J, with 17 bases between. Germline V gives CDR1 SGHRS, CDR2 YFSETQ. The CDR3: CASSLGDGGRGEKLFF. CDR3 nucleotides: TGCGCCAGCAGCTTGGGCGATGGGGGCCGGGGCGAAAAACTGTTTTTT.

For the CDR3, the DNA is TGTGCCAGCCGTAGGGGATCTGAAGCTTTCTTT. It encodes CASRRGSEAFF. The genes are TRBV7-9 and TRBJ1-1; a possible D gene is TRBD1 (5 bases). The CDR3 has 11 residues. Germline V gene sequence: CDR1 SEHNR, CDR2 FQNEAQ (reference sequence). Trimming stripped 8 bases from V and 6 bases from J, with 10 bases between.